Presented here are 9 T cell receptor beta chains from one specimen sequenced in a study of blood T cell repertoires in COVID-19. Only in-frame clones appear in the TCRdb table, and some are missing; sequencing was by immunoSEQ multiplex PCR. The sample lists a few hundred thousand clones, nearly 90% seen once, with over 0.55% in the top ten. Material: peripheral blood. These receptors were obtained from a human donor in a cohort sampled during active COVID-19.

This chain links TRBV6-2 or TRBV6-3 with TRBJ1-5; D is uncertain. The V end was cut by 5 bases, the J end by 0 bases, with 11 bases between. Germline CDR1 MNHEY, CDR2 SVGEGT. The CDR3 runs to 15 residues. The CDR3 loop is CASSTTDYSNQPQHF. As DNA, the CDR3 is TGTGCCAGCAGTACGACGGACTATAGCAATCAGCCCCAGCATTTT.

The genes are TRBV2 and TRBJ1-2; TRBD1 matches 9 bases. From germline, CDR1 is SNHLY and CDR2 FYNNEI. Trimming took 7 bases from V and 4 from J; bases not matched to a gene: 10. CDR3 length: 15 residues. The DNA of the CDR3 is TGTGCCAGCATCCCGGACAGGGGAGGCTTCTATGGCTACACCTTC. Translating it yields CASIPDRGGFYGYTF.

The chain has TRBV13 and TRBJ2-6; TRBD1 aligns across 8 bases. J was trimmed by 0 bases and V by 4 bases; bases with no gene match: 11. This CDR3 has 19 residues. Germline CDR1 PRHDT, CDR2 FYEKMQ (reference sequence). CDR3 loop: CASSSHSGTGDSGANVLTF. The CDR3 nucleotides read TGTGCCAGCAGCTCCCATTCCGGGACAGGTGACTCTGGGGCCAACGTCCTGACTTTC.

This chain uses TRBV4-1 with TRBJ1-1; D ambiguous. This CDR3 region has 14 residues. Trimming took off 4 bases at V and 3 bases at J, with 12 bases between the two ends. Looked up from germline, CDR1 is MGHRA and CDR2 is YSYEKL. The CDR3 sequence is CASSPAWGDTEAFF. The CDR3 region has the DNA TGCGCCAGCAGCCCCGCATGGGGAGACACTGAAGCTTTCTTT.

V and J are TRBV13 and TRBJ1-1; no clear D. Per the germline V gene, CDR1 is PRHDT and CDR2 is FYEKMQ (reference sequence). The CDR3 is 17 amino acids. V shed 2 bases and J shed 0 bases, with 16 bases lying between them. The CDR3 spells CASSLNSLLSMNTEAFF. The CDR3 DNA is TGTGCCAGCAGCTTAAACAGCCTACTTAGTATGAACACTGAAGCTTTCTTT.

The gene calls are TRBV7-2 and TRBJ1-1, with D possibly TRBD1 on 6 matching bases. The CDR3 loop spans 14 amino acids. V was cut by 4 bases and J by 4 bases, with 13 bases left in between. CDR1 is SGHTA, CDR2 FQGNSA, per germline. CDR3 in amino acids: CASSYTGSGTEAFF. The CDR3 DNA reads as TGTGCCAGCAGCTACACAGGGTCGGGCACTGAAGCTTTCTTT.

The gene calls are TRBV19 and TRBJ1-3; possible D gene TRBD1, 6 bases. This CDR3 region has 17 residues. V dropped 3 bases and J dropped 0 bases, with 15 bases sitting between them. Per germline, CDR1 LNHDA and CDR2 SQIVND (reference sequence). CDR3 nucleotide sequence: TGTGCCAGTAGTATTATGGTGGGGGCTCGCTCTGGAAACACCATATATTTT. This sequence encodes CASSIMVGARSGNTIYF.

The chain couples TRBV4-3 to TRBJ2-7, with 8 bases aligning to TRBD2. CDR1 is LGHNA, CDR2 YSLEER, per germline. Losses at the gene ends were 2 bases for V and 3 bases for J; bases not matched to a gene: 9. The CDR3 contains 16 residues. The DNA for the CDR3 is TGCGCCAGCAGCCAATTAGCGGGGAAGGGGAACTACGAGCAGTACTTC. Protein: CASSQLAGKGNYEQYF.

CDR3 DNA: TGCGCCAGCAGCCAAGTTCTTACCCCGAGTTACGAGCAGTACTTC. It specifies CASSQVLTPSYEQYF. V and J are TRBV4-3 and TRBJ2-7, with D uncertain. Trimming shortened V by 1 base and J by 4 bases, and 14 bases separated the two germline ends. This CDR3 has 15 residues. The germline gives CDR1 LGHNA, CDR2 YSLEER.